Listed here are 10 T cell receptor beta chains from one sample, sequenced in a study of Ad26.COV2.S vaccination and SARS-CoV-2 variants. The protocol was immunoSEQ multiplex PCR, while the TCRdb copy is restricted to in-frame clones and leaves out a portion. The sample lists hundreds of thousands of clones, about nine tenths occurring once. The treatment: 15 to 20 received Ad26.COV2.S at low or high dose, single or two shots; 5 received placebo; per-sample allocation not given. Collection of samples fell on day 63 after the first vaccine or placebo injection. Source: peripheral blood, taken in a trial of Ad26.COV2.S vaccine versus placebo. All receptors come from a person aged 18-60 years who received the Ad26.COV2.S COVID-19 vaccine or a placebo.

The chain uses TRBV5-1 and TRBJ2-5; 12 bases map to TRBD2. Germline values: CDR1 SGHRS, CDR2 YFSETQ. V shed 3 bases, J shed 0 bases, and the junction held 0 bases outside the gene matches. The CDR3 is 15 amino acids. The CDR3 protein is CASSWTSGDQETQYF. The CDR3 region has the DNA TGCGCCAGCAGCTGGACTAGCGGGGACCAAGAGACCCAGTACTTC.

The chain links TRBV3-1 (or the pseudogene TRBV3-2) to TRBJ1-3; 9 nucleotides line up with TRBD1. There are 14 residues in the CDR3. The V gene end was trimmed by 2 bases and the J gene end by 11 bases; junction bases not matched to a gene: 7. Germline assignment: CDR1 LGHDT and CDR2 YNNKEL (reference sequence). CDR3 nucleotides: TGTGCCAGCAGCCAAACGGGACAGGGTCATTCCATATATTTT. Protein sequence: CASSQTGQGHSIYF.

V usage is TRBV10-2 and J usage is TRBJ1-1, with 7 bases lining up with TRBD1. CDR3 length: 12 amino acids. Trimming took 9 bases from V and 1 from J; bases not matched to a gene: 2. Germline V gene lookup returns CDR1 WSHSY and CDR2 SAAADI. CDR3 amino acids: CASQGGNTEAFF. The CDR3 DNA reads TGCGCCAGTCAGGGGGGGAACACTGAAGCTTTCTTT.

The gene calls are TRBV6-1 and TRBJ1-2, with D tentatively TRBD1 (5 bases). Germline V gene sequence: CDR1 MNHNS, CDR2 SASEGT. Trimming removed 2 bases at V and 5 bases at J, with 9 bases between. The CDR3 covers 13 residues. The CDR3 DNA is TGTGCCAGCAGTGAAATGACAGTGTATGGCTACACCTTC. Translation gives CASSEMTVYGYTF.

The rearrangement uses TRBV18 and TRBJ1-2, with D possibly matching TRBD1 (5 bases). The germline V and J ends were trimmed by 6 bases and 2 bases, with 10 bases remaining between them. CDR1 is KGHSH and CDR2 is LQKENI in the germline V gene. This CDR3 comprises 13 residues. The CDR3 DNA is TGTGCCAGCTCTGCGGACACCAACTATGGCTACACCTTC. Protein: CASSADTNYGYTF.

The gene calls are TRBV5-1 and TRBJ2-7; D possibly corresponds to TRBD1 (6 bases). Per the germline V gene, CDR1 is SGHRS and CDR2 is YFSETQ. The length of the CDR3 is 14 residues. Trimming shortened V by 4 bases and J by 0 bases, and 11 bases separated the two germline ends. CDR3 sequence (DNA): TGCGCCAGCAGCGAATTACAGGGCTCCTACGAGCAGTACTTC. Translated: CASSELQGSYEQYF.

The CDR3 region is CASSQPGTSGQETQYF. CDR3 sequence (DNA): TGTGCCAGCAGCCAACCTGGGACTAGCGGGCAAGAGACCCAGTACTTC. V and J are TRBV3-1 (or the pseudogene TRBV3-2) and TRBJ2-5; the match to TRBD2 covers 12 bases. The germline V gene encodes CDR1 LGHDT and CDR2 YNNKEL (reference sequence). The CDR3 has 16 residues. The V gene end was trimmed by 2 bases and the J gene end by 2 bases; junction bases not matched to a gene: 3.

The chain's CDR3 is CASSLDLGQPKHINYGYTF. The CDR3, as DNA: TGTGCCAGCAGCTTAGATCTTGGGCAGCCAAAACATATTAACTATGGCTACACCTTC. The chain joins TRBV11-2 to TRBJ1-2; no definite D call. This CDR3 contains 19 residues. The V gene lost 0 bases and the J gene lost 1 base, with 21 bases spanning the gap. Germline CDR1 and CDR2: SGHAT and FQNNGV.

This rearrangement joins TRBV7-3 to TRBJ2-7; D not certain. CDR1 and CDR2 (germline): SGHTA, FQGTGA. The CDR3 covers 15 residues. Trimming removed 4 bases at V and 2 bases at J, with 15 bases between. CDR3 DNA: TGTGCCAGCAGCTCCAACGTCGCCCCCGCCTACGAGCAGTACTTC. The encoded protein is CASSSNVAPAYEQYF.

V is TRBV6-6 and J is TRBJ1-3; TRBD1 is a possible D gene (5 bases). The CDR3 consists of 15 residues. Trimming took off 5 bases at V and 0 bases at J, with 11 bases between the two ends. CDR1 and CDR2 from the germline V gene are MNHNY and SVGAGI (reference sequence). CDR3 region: CASSLQRGSGNTIYF. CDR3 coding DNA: TGTGCCAGCAGTCTCCAAAGGGGCTCTGGAAACACCATATATTTT.